The present entry profiles one T cell receptor (beta chain) with its context. No antigen is known for it. 13 Jbeta primers and 60 Vbeta primers were used for the PCR. Sequencing was performed with immunoSEQ multiplex PCR; in TCRdb, only in-frame clones are kept and a portion is missing. The sample has 95,000 to 100,000 clones; approximately 79% are singletons. The CDR3 sequence is 14 residues long. Germline V gene data show CDR1 as MNHEY and CDR2 as SVGAGI. The V and J ends lost 2 bases and 3 bases respectively, with 9 bases between them. The entry originates in a study of cytomegalovirus exposure and HLA in healthy donors. Findings and caveats of the study: Most of the TCR beta V segments (in an earlier analysis) were productive either about 87% or about 30% of the time. It was confirmed in vitro that three of the CMV-associated chains were specific for CMV antigens. In a later analysis, compared with equally common non-associated chains, HLA-associated beta chains were more expanded.

The clonotype originates from a male donor in good health and CMV-seronegative. Sequenced material: PBMCs. V gene TRBV6-5 combines with J gene TRBJ2-3; possible D gene TRBD2, 6 bases. CDR3 in amino acids: CASSYGRGTDTQYF. The CDR3 DNA follows: TGTGCCAGCAGTTACGGCCGGGGGACAGATACGCAGTATTTT.